The present T cell receptor beta chain was sequenced within a study of blood T cells in healthy people across ages. Whole-study results and caveats: TCR beta diversity, measured per million T cells, fell in a roughly linear way with age.

CDR1 LGHNA and CDR2 YNFKEQ come from the germline V gene. The CDR3 covers 15 residues. Trimming removed 0 bases from V and 9 bases from J, with 16 bases in between. Remarks on this clonotype: Its antigen is as yet unknown.

PCR was performed a second time for about 7 to 12 cycles using a sample-barcoded 5' primer and a J-beta primer mix. Each cDNA molecule received a tag from a template-switch adaptor that had 12 random nucleotides. CDR3-containing paired-end reads numbering at least 2.5 million came from each sample. TCRdb reprocessed the 5' RACE reads with MiXCR, giving one entry per CDR3 protein. This table has some 920,000 distinct CDR3 sequences, roughly 47% appearing once. The receptor was isolated from a woman aged 60 to 75 in good health. The rearrangement joins TRBV4-2 to TRBJ2-3, with a tentative D call TRBD1 (6 bases). Sequencing used blood. The DNA for the CDR3 is TGTGCCAGCAGCCAAGAAGGCCAGGGGTTGAGGACGCAGTATTTT. This sequence encodes CASSQEGQGLRTQYF.